This entry lists 17 T cell receptor beta chains sequenced from one sample in a study of shared clonotypes between healthy human individuals. Sequenced by immunoSEQ multiplex PCR; TCRdb stores in-frame clones only, minus some. The sample holds a few million clones; around 95% are singletons and the top ten take more than 1.5%. Naive CD8 isolation took CD45RO-negative cells positively selected for CCR7 and excluded terminally differentiated effector memory CD45RA+ cells. The sequenced material came from naive CD8+ T cells from PBMCs. The receptor set was obtained from a man aged 18 to 29 in good health. Some clones in this sample may be carry-over from other donors' samples.

The chain couples TRBV19 to TRBJ2-7; no firm D call. Germline V gene lookup returns CDR1 LNHDA and CDR2 SQIVND (reference sequence). Trimming took 5 bases from V and 1 from J, leaving 9 bases between them. The CDR3 totals 13 residues. CDR3 DNA sequence: TGTGCCAGTAGTTCCAGCCTATCCTACGAGCAGTACTTC. This sequence encodes CASSSSLSYEQYF.

This rearrangement joins TRBV10-1 to TRBJ2-7; no clear D gene. This CDR3 is 18 amino acids long. V dropped 8 bases and J dropped 0 bases, with 26 bases sitting between them. From germline, CDR1 is WNHNN and CDR2 SYGVQD (reference sequence). CDR3 in DNA: TGCGCCAGCGGGTCTATTTGGCCTGTCTTTATTCACTCCTACGAGCAGTACTTC. Protein: CASGSIWPVFIHSYEQYF.

This rearrangement joins TRBV9 to TRBJ2-1, with D hard to call. The CDR3 has 16 amino acids. Trimming pared 0 bases from V and 1 base from J, leaving 11 bases between. From germline, CDR1 is SGDLS and CDR2 YYNGEE. DNA for the CDR3: TGTGCCAGCAGCGTAGATTTCACTTTATCCTACAATGAGCAGTTCTTC. It encodes CASSVDFTLSYNEQFF.

The chain combines TRBV6-5 with TRBJ2-5; D call uncertain. Germline values: CDR1 MNHEY, CDR2 SVGAGI. Trimming left V 10 bases short and J 7 bases short, with 25 bases between. The CDR3 spans 15 residues. CDR3 sequence reads: CANPSFSHPKPTQYF. The CDR3 bases are TGTGCCAACCCCAGTTTCTCCCATCCCAAGCCGACCCAGTACTTC.

This chain connects TRBV5-5 to TRBJ2-3; 9 bases map to TRBD2. V lost 4 bases, J lost 1 base, and 7 bases stayed unmatched. Germline assignment: CDR1 SGHKS and CDR2 YYEKEE (reference sequence). The CDR3 is 16 amino acids. CDR3 DNA: TGTGCCAGCAGCCACCGACTAGCGGAGCGCACAGATACGCAGTATTTT. Amino acid sequence: CASSHRLAERTDTQYF.

The rearrangement uses TRBV27 and TRBJ2-1; maybe TRBD2 (6 bases). Germline V gene sequence: CDR1 MNHEY, CDR2 SMNVEV (reference sequence). The V and J ends lost 7 bases and 5 bases respectively, with 18 bases between them. This CDR3 is 15 amino acids long. CDR3 protein: CASKDRESWDNEQFF. In nucleotides, the CDR3 is TGTGCCAGCAAGGATCGGGAGTCGTGGGACAATGAGCAGTTCTTC.

This chain connects TRBV27 to TRBJ1-5; the D gene is possibly TRBD1 (5 bases). Looked up from germline, CDR1 is MNHEY and CDR2 is SMNVEV (reference sequence). Trimming removed 6 bases from V and 5 bases from J, with 17 bases in between. CDR3 length: 15 residues. CDR3 in amino acids: CASSLRVTEDQPQHF. CDR3 nucleotides: TGTGCCAGCAGCCTAAGGGTGACAGAGGATCAGCCCCAGCATTTT.

J is TRBJ2-3 and V is TRBV25-1; D remains unclear. The CDR3 loop spans 11 amino acids. CDR1 is MGHDK and CDR2 is SYGVNS in the germline V gene. V was cut by 8 bases and J by 8 bases, with 11 bases left in between. In DNA form, the CDR3 reads TGTGCCAGCGGCCCAACCGCTACGCAGTATTTT. Amino acid sequence: CASGPTATQYF.

This chain connects TRBV6-6 to TRBJ2-1; D is ambiguous. This CDR3 is built from 16 residues. Per the germline V gene, CDR1 is MNHNY and CDR2 is SVGAGI (reference sequence). Between the trimmed V and J ends, which lost 2 bases and 1 base, there was a span of 12 bases. The CDR3 is CASSYGVSTSYNEQFF. CDR3 coding DNA: TGTGCCAGCAGTTACGGGGTATCAACGTCCTACAATGAGCAGTTCTTC.

This chain joins TRBV9 and TRBJ2-7; perhaps TRBD2 as D (5 bases). This CDR3 contains 15 residues. The germline gives CDR1 SGDLS, CDR2 YYNGEE. The ends were cut back, 1 base at V and 2 bases at J, with 13 bases in the middle. The CDR3 DNA follows: TGTGCCAGCAGCGTATCACCAGCGGCCGCCTACGAGCAGTACTTC. This translates into CASSVSPAAAYEQYF.

Notes on this clone: The sample contains more than one DNA sequence encoding this CDR3. The chain joins TRBV29-1 to TRBJ1-3, with 9 bases that match TRBD1. Trimming removed 4 bases from V and 0 bases from J; junction bases left unmatched: 4. The germline V gene has CDR1 SQVTM and CDR2 ANQGSEA. The CDR3 extends over 15 amino acids. CDR3 protein: CSVAGQGSSGNTIYF. Written as DNA, the CDR3 is TGCAGCGTTGCAGGACAGGGGAGCTCTGGAAACACCATATATTTT.

The chain uses TRBV28 and TRBJ2-1; 7 bases match TRBD2. This CDR3 has 15 amino acids. CDR1 and CDR2 from the germline V gene are MDHEN and SYDVKM. The ends lost 3 bases at V and 2 bases at J; junction bases unmatched: 4. The DNA of the CDR3 is TGTGCCAGCAGTTTTTCGAGCGGGACCTACAATGAGCAGTTCTTC. Its translation is CASSFSSGTYNEQFF.

The J gene is TRBJ2-2, the V gene TRBV25-1, with D perhaps TRBD1 (6 bases). Trimming shortened V by 2 bases and J by 0 bases, and 10 bases separated the two germline ends. Germline V gene sequence: CDR1 MGHDK, CDR2 SYGVNS. There are 16 residues in the CDR3. The CDR3 DNA reads as TGTGCCAGCAGTGAAAAGGGGACACCGAACACCGGGGAGCTGTTTTTT. This gives the protein CASSEKGTPNTGELFF.

V gene TRBV28 combines with J gene TRBJ2-3; 10 bases are shared with TRBD1. CDR3 length equals 17 residues. J lost 4 bases, V lost 6 bases, and 13 bases had no gene match. Germline-derived CDR1 and CDR2 are MDHEN and SYDVKM. CDR3 sequence: CASSRLLWDRGPDTQYF. Here the CDR3 DNA reads TGTGCCAGCAGCCGATTGTTGTGGGACAGGGGCCCAGATACGCAGTATTTT.

This chain joins TRBV29-1 and TRBJ2-7, with 9 bases fitting TRBD2. The germline V gene encodes CDR1 SQVTM and CDR2 ANQGSEA. The CDR3 sequence is 15 residues long. The V and J ends lost 1 base and 3 bases, in that order; junction bases with no gene match: 7. CDR3 sequence (DNA): TGCAGCGTTGAAGGTGTCAGCGGGAGGAACTACGAGCAGTACTTC. It encodes CSVEGVSGRNYEQYF.

This chain connects TRBV14 to TRBJ2-7; D is undetermined. Germline V CDR1 and CDR2: SGHDN, FVKESK. The CDR3 is made up of 12 amino acids. The V end lost 3 bases, the J end lost 7 bases, and 10 bases lay between the germline ends. The CDR3 bases are TGTGCCAGCAGCCAGTCTCATTGGGAGCAGTACTTC. Amino acid sequence: CASSQSHWEQYF.

The CDR3 DNA reads as TGTGCCATCAGTGAGACCGTCCGGACTAGCGGACATCCCCCCGAGCGATGGCAGTTCTTC. This sequence encodes CAISETVRTSGHPPERWQFF. The rearrangement joins TRBV10-3 to TRBJ2-1, with 10 positions matching TRBD2. The V and J ends lost 2 bases and 12 bases, in that order; junction bases with no gene match: 25. This CDR3 has 20 amino acids. The V gene's germline CDR1 is ENHRY and CDR2 SYGVKD.